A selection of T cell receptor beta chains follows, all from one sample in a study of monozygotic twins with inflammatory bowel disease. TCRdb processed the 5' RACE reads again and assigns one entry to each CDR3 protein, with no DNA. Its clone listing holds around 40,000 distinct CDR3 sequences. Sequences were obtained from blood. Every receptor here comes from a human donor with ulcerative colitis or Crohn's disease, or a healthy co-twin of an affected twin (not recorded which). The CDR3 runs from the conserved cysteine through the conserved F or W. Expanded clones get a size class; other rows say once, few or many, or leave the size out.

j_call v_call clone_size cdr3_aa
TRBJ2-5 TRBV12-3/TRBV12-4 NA CASRSEAETQYF
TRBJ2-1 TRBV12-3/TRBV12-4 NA CASSSGTSGYNEQFF
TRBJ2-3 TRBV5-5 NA CASGKGRTTGGTLDTQYF
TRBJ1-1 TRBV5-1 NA CASSLGWGTEAFF
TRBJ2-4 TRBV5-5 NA CASSPGRDRGYIQYF
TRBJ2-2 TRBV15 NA CATSTGLAGAGELFF
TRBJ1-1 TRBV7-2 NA CASSLGQVATEAFF
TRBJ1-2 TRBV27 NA CASSFSPGFVYTF
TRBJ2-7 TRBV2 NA CASSFRQAQQYF
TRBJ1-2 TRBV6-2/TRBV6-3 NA CASSDRDRGRSNYGYTF
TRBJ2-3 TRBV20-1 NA CSAPGRGVVLAGGGTDTQYF
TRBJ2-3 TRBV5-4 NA CASSPGGLAGGTDTQYF
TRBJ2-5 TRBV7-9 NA CASSFPGLADQGETQYF
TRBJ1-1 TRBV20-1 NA CSASGDASMNTEAFF
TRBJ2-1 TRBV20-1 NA CSAEVSGAEYNEQFF
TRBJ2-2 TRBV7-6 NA CASSIAGPLLATGELFF
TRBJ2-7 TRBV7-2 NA CASSFLAGGHEQYF
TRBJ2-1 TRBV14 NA CASSQEFNDQFF
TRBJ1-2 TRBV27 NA CASSLLPPGADYGYTF
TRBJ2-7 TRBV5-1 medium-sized CASTLAGSYEQYF
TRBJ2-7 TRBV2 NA CASSRQGFEQYF
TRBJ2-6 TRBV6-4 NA CASSDNSGANVLTF
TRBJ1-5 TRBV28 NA CASSLGGDLQPQHF
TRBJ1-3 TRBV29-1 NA CSVLVSGGGGGQKGNTIYF
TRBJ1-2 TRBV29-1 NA CSVTSPGLNYGYTF
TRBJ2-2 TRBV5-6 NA CASSLGVANTGELFF
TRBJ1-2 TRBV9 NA CASNRGSFNYGYTF
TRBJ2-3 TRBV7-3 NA CASSPGTGGDTQYF
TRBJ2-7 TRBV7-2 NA CASSRETGGYEQYF
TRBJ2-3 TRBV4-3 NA CASSQDRWDTQYF
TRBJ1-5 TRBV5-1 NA CASSLGGTADQPQHF
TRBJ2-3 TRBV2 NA CASSAPLLNSGADTQYF
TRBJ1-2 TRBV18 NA CASSPSGQAIVGYTF
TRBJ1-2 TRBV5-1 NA CASSLPDRGHGYTF
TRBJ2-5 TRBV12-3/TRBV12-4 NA CASSFGKGLVTQYF
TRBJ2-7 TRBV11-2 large CASSIGEAGDFSYEQYF
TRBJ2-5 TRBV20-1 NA CSAPTGGQSQYF
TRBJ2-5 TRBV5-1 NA CASSLGYSQETQYF
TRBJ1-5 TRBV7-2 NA CASSLGGPQPQHF
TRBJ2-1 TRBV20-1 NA CSAVWGRSYNEQFF
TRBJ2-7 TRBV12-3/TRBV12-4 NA CASSPPRTGEEQYF
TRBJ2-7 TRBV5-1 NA CASSFAGVNYEQYF